These T cell receptor beta chains were read from a single sample in a study of blood T cell repertoires in COVID-19. Libraries were prepared by immunoSEQ multiplex PCR; TCRdb keeps only in-frame clonotypes and omits some of them. This table has fewer than 70,000 clones, around 85% appearing once. The specimen sequenced was peripheral blood. These receptors were collected from a woman in her 70s with active COVID-19. CDR3s include the opening cysteine and the closing phenylalanine or tryptophan. The D gene is left open where the match is weak. Clone size is stated in some rows and not others, as once, few, many or a class when expanded.

DNA,CDR3,size,D,J,V
TGTGCCAGCAGCAGGGGGGGCGCGCACTATGGCTACACCTTC,CASSRGGAHYGYTF,-,-,TRBJ1-2,TRBV9
TGTGCCAGCAGCTTAGAGCGACGGTACGAGCAGTACTTC,CASSLERRYEQYF,-,-,TRBJ2-7,TRBV7-2
TGTGCCAGCAGCCAATCCCCGTCTAGCGGGGCCAGCTCCTACAATGAGCAGTTCTTC,CASSQSPSSGASSYNEQFF,-,TRBD2,TRBJ2-1,TRBV3-1/TRBV3-2
TGTGCCAGCAGTTTACTGAGCGGGCAGACCCAGTACTTC,CASSLLSGQTQYF,-,-,TRBJ2-5,TRBV27
TGTGCCAGCAGTAGAGCGGGGAAGGTAGATACGCAGTATTTT,CASSRAGKVDTQYF,once,TRBD2,TRBJ2-3,TRBV28
TGTGCCAGCAGCTCCCCAACTAGCGGGAGCACAGATACGCAGTATTTT,CASSSPTSGSTDTQYF,-,TRBD2,TRBJ2-3,TRBV13
TGCGCCAGCAGCTTGGGCCCAGGGGAAGAGACCCAGTACTTC,CASSLGPGEETQYF,few,-,TRBJ2-5,TRBV5-1
TGTGCCAGCATGGGGATATTCGGGACAGGGGGCGACTATGGCTACACCTTC,CASMGIFGTGGDYGYTF,-,TRBD1,TRBJ1-2,TRBV2
TGTGCCTGGACTTGGTCCGGGCGGGACCCGAACACCGGGGAGCTGTTTTTT,CAWTWSGRDPNTGELFF,-,-,TRBJ2-2,TRBV30
TGTGCCAGCAGCTTGGGCGGGGGGGAGACCCAGTACTTC,CASSLGGGETQYF,-,TRBD2,TRBJ2-5,TRBV5-4
TGTGCCAGCAGGATCATGTCGGGGGTGTCTAATGAAAAACTGTTTTTT,CASRIMSGVSNEKLFF,-,-,TRBJ1-4,TRBV28
TGTGCCAGCAGCCAAAAAAGGCCCCAGCGGGGTGGAGATACGCAGTATTTT,CASSQKRPQRGGDTQYF,-,TRBD2,TRBJ2-3,TRBV3-1/TRBV3-2
TGTGCCAGCAGTTTAGTACAGGGCGACACTGAAGCTTTCTTT,CASSLVQGDTEAFF,-,-,TRBJ1-1,TRBV27
TGTGCCAGCAGCTTACTGGGCCACGAGCAGTACTTC,CASSLLGHEQYF,-,-,TRBJ2-7,TRBV7-9
TGTGCCAGCAGCCAAGCCGGGAATCCAGATACGCAGTATTTT,CASSQAGNPDTQYF,-,-,TRBJ2-3,TRBV3-1/TRBV3-2
TGTGCCAGCAGTGCGGCGGGAGGACCGCGGGAGCAGTACTTC,CASSAAGGPREQYF,-,TRBD2,TRBJ2-7,TRBV27
TGTGCCACCGCTCTAGGGGTCTACTCCTACGAGCAGTACTTC,CATALGVYSYEQYF,-,-,TRBJ2-7,TRBV27
TGTGCCAGCAGCCCGACGTTAGGACAGGACGAGCAGTACTTC,CASSPTLGQDEQYF,once,TRBD1,TRBJ2-7,TRBV7-8
TGTGCCAGCAGCTCCACGGGACAGCATAATTCACCCCTCCACTTT,CASSSTGQHNSPLHF,-,TRBD1,TRBJ1-6,TRBV7-8
TGTGCCAGCAGCCAAGAGTCTCTAGCGGCCTACAATGAGCAGTTCTTC,CASSQESLAAYNEQFF,-,TRBD2,TRBJ2-1,TRBV14
TGTGCCAGCAGCTCCCGACAGGCCAAGTATGGCTACACCTTC,CASSSRQAKYGYTF,-,-,TRBJ1-2,TRBV7-9
TGCGCCAGCAGCTCATGGAGGGGCCCAAGCCAAGAGACCCAGTACTTC,CASSSWRGPSQETQYF,-,-,TRBJ2-5,TRBV5-1
TGTGCCACCAGCAGAGCTGACAGGGTCCCAAACTATGGCTACACCTTC,CATSRADRVPNYGYTF,once,TRBD1,TRBJ1-2,TRBV15
TGTGCCAGCGGGAAAACAGGGCTTCAAGAGACCCAGTACTTC,CASGKTGLQETQYF,-,-,TRBJ2-5,TRBV6-5
TGTGCCAGCAGTTTATTTTCTGGGTCGGGAACTGAAGCTTTCTTT,CASSLFSGSGTEAFF,-,-,TRBJ1-1,TRBV28
TGTGCCATCAGTGAGTCGAGGCTAGCGGGAGTTAACGAGCAGTACTTC,CAISESRLAGVNEQYF,-,TRBD2,TRBJ2-7,TRBV10-3
TGTGCCAGCTCGGGTATCCAAGAGACCCAGTACTTC,CASSGIQETQYF,-,-,TRBJ2-5,TRBV3-1/TRBV3-2
TGTGCCTGGAGTGTAATTATTATTTCAGGGCCCACGAACACCGGGGAGCTGTTTTTT,CAWSVIIISGPTNTGELFF,once,-,TRBJ2-2,TRBV30
TGTGCCAGCTCACCGACAGAGGGGGCGGCAGATACGCAGTATTTT,CASSPTEGAADTQYF,-,TRBD1,TRBJ2-3,TRBV18
TGTGCCAGCAGCTCCCGGACTAGTTTTCCCTCGGGTACGCAGTATTTT,CASSSRTSFPSGTQYF,-,TRBD2,TRBJ2-3,TRBV7-8
TGTGCCAGCAGTGAAGCGCGGCTAGGAAATCTCGATACGCAGTATTTT,CASSEARLGNLDTQYF,-,-,TRBJ2-3,TRBV6-1
TGTGCCAGCAGTTTTGGGGAGAATCAGCCCCAGCATTTT,CASSFGENQPQHF,-,-,TRBJ1-5,TRBV12-3/TRBV12-4